What follows are 30 T cell receptor beta chains derived from one specimen sequenced in a study of control samples from healthy donors and cancer patients. Method: immunoSEQ multiplex PCR; TCRdb's copy keeps in-frame clones and lacks some. The profile shows 100,000 to 150,000 clones, around 90% of them singletons. The sample taken for sequencing was blood. The receptors derive from a young man in good health.

The J gene is TRBJ2-7, the V gene TRBV19, with D perhaps assigned TRBD1 or TRBD2 (5 bases each). Germline loops: CDR1 LNHDA, CDR2 SQIVND (reference sequence). The CDR3 totals 12 residues. V was clipped by 6 bases and J by 2 bases, with 8 bases between them. CDR3 DNA sequence: TGTGCCAGTAGCAGGGACCCCTACGAGCAGTACTTC. It yields the protein CASSRDPYEQYF.

This chain uses TRBV6-2 or TRBV6-3 with TRBJ2-7; 9 positions agree with TRBD1. V was clipped by 5 bases and J by 4 bases; unmatched bases: 6. The germline CDR1 and CDR2 sequences are MNHEY and SVGEGT. The length of the CDR3 is 14 residues. This CDR3 reads CASSHPDRGYEQYF. The CDR3 nucleotides are TGTGCCAGCAGTCACCCGGACAGGGGTTACGAGCAGTACTTC.

The rearrangement uses TRBV6-6 and TRBJ1-5; D is undetermined. The CDR3 consists of 15 residues. Germline values: CDR1 MNHNY, CDR2 SVGAGI (reference sequence). The V and J ends lost 4 bases and 0 bases respectively, with 10 bases between them. The DNA of the CDR3 is TGTGCCAGCAGTTTGGGCGCATATAGCAATCAGCCCCAGCATTTT. Residues: CASSLGAYSNQPQHF.

This chain connects TRBV3-1 (or the pseudogene TRBV3-2) to TRBJ2-3; 13 bases match TRBD2. The V gene end was trimmed by 4 bases and the J gene end by 4 bases; junction bases not matched to a gene: 2. The length of the CDR3 is 15 residues. Germline V gene lookup returns CDR1 LGHDT and CDR2 YNNKEL (reference sequence). The CDR3 DNA is TGTGCCAGCAGCCGCGGACTAGCGGGGGCAGATACGCAGTATTTT. Protein sequence: CASSRGLAGADTQYF.

V is TRBV6-4 and J is TRBJ2-7; 11 positions match TRBD1. This CDR3 spans 12 amino acids. Unmatched junction bases numbered 8, after V lost 6 bases and J lost 13 bases. In germline, CDR1 is MRHNA, CDR2 SNTAGT. The CDR3 nucleotides are TGTGCCAGCAGCGAGGGGACAGGGGGATCTTACTTC. Protein: CASSEGTGGSYF.

The V gene is TRBV6-5, the J gene TRBJ1-5; D is uncertain. This CDR3 has 12 amino acids. V was shortened by 6 bases and J by 6 bases, with 9 bases between the two germline ends. Per the germline V gene, CDR1 is MNHEY and CDR2 is SVGAGI. The CDR3 nucleotides read TGTGCCAGCAGGATTTTCCTTCAGCCCCAGCATTTT. Translating gives CASRIFLQPQHF.

The chain recombines TRBV6-1 with TRBJ2-1; 15 bases line up with TRBD2. Germline V gene sequence: CDR1 MNHNS, CDR2 SASEGT. The CDR3 runs to 17 residues. The ends lost 1 base at V and 2 bases at J; junction bases unmatched: 0. The CDR3 DNA reads TGTGCCAGCAGTGAAGGGACTAGCGGGGGGGCCTACAATGAGCAGTTCTTC. Amino acids: CASSEGTSGGAYNEQFF.

This clone was counted once. This sequence joins TRBV28 and TRBJ1-5; D ambiguous. The germline V gene has CDR1 MDHEN and CDR2 SYDVKM. This CDR3 is built from 16 residues. V lost 6 bases, J lost 0 bases, and 15 bases lay in between. The CDR3, as DNA: TGTGCCAGCAGCCCGATGACCTACTATAGCAATCAGCCCCAGCATTTT. It specifies CASSPMTYYSNQPQHF.

The chain recombines TRBV10-3 with TRBJ2-3, with D perhaps TRBD1 (6 bases). The germline V gene encodes CDR1 ENHRY and CDR2 SYGVKD. This CDR3 is 16 amino acids long. V was trimmed by 0 bases and J by 2 bases, leaving 12 bases between them. CDR3 loop: CAISESRDTLTDTQYF. Here the CDR3 DNA reads TGTGCCATCAGTGAGTCCCGGGACACACTCACAGATACGCAGTATTTT.

The gene calls are TRBV12-5 and TRBJ1-1; TRBD1 aligns across 9 bases. Germline V lookup: CDR1 LGHNT, CDR2 FRNRAP. The CDR3 consists of 16 residues. Trimming at V came to 0 bases and at J to 5 bases, leaving 7 bases not matched to a gene. The CDR3 region has the DNA TGTGCTAGTGGTTTGGTCCCGGACAGGGGAAAGACTGAAGCTTTCTTT. Translation gives CASGLVPDRGKTEAFF.

This clone was recorded a few times. The chain employs TRBV9 and TRBJ1-1; D is undetermined. Germline CDR1 is SGDLS and CDR2 is YYNGEE. CDR3 length: 15 residues. The V end lost 3 bases, the J end lost 0 bases, and 12 bases lay between the germline ends. CDR3 protein: CASSDSNNMNTEAFF. The CDR3 DNA sequence: TGTGCCAGCAGCGACTCAAACAACATGAACACTGAAGCTTTCTTT.

This clone turned up a few times. The chain has TRBV6-6 and TRBJ1-6; 9 bases are shared with TRBD1. V shed 8 bases, J shed 8 bases, and the junction held 7 bases outside the gene matches. The CDR3 sequence is 14 residues long. Germline CDR1 MNHNY, CDR2 SVGAGI (reference sequence). CDR3 in DNA: TGTGCCAGCCAACAGGGGGCGCGTGATTCACCCCTCCACTTT. It yields the protein CASQQGARDSPLHF.

The J gene is TRBJ2-3, the V gene TRBV6-1, with TRBD2 matching 7 bases. The CDR3 loop spans 17 amino acids. Germline CDR1 is MNHNS and CDR2 is SASEGT. Losses at the gene ends were 1 base for V and 5 bases for J; bases not matched to a gene: 12. This CDR3 reads CASSEGVSAGVIDTQYF. In nucleotides, the CDR3 is TGTGCCAGCAGTGAAGGGGTCTCGGCGGGGGTCATAGATACGCAGTATTTT.

The chain is built from TRBV4-2 and TRBJ2-5, with D hard to call. The CDR3 has 16 residues. Germline V CDR1 and CDR2: LGHNA, YNFKEQ. V was cut by 1 base and J by 5 bases, with 17 bases left in between. The CDR3 sequence: CASSQGGSRVGETQYF. The CDR3 DNA is TGTGCCAGCAGCCAAGGCGGTAGTCGGGTTGGGGAGACCCAGTACTTC.

The rearrangement joins TRBV29-1 to TRBJ2-5; D unresolved. Germline V gives CDR1 SQVTM, CDR2 ANQGSEA. The CDR3 loop spans 13 amino acids. Deletions cut 7 bases from V and 5 bases from J, with 17 bases between. CDR3 coding DNA: TGCAGCGCGGTACTAACCTTAGGGGAGACCCAGTACTTC. This codes for CSAVLTLGETQYF.

This sequence joins TRBV3-1 (or the pseudogene TRBV3-2) and TRBJ2-2, with unresolved D. The germline V and J ends were trimmed by 0 bases and 6 bases, with 2 bases remaining between them. The CDR3 is 12 residues long. CDR1 LGHDT and CDR2 YNNKEL come from the germline V gene (reference sequence). The CDR3 region has the DNA TGTGCCAGCAGCCAAGAAGCCGGGGAGCTGTTTTTT. This gives the protein CASSQEAGELFF.

DNA for the CDR3: TGTGCCAGCAGCTTAGATGGCGGGGACGAGCAGTACTTC. Translated: CASSLDGGDEQYF. The chain joins TRBV11-3 to TRBJ2-7; TRBD2 might be the D (6 bases). V was pared by 0 bases and J by 5 bases, with 8 bases between. CDR3 length: 13 residues. Germline lookup yields CDR1 SGHNT and CDR2 YENEEA.

Regarding this clone: Other DNA sequences in this specimen translate into the identical CDR3. This chain links TRBV18 with TRBJ2-7; D not resolved. This CDR3 is built from 11 residues. Germline assignment: CDR1 KGHSH and CDR2 LQKENI. V gave up 6 bases and J gave up 0 bases, with 3 bases separating them. The CDR3 DNA follows: TGTGCCAGCTCGAGCTCCTACGAGCAGTACTTC. Protein sequence: CASSSSYEQYF.

This chain connects TRBV19 to TRBJ2-1; maybe TRBD1 (6 bases). CDR3 length equals 14 residues. CDR1 is LNHDA, CDR2 SQIVND, per germline (reference sequence). The ends were cut back, 1 base at V and 6 bases at J, with 10 bases in the middle. For the CDR3, the DNA is TGTGCCAGTAGTATAGGACAGGTCAGCAATGAGCAGTTCTTC. Translation gives CASSIGQVSNEQFF. Filled out from reference TRBV19 and TRBJ2-1, the complete variable domain reads DGGITQSPKYLFRKEGQNVTLSCEQNLNHDAMYWYRQDPGQGLRLIYYSQIVNDFQKGDIAEGYSVSREKKESFPLTVTSAQKNPTAFYLCASSIGQVSNEQFFGPGTRLTVL.

The chain carries TRBV10-1 and TRBJ1-1, with TRBD1 as a possible D gene (5 bases). The CDR3 contains 14 residues. CDR1 and CDR2 (germline): WNHNN, SYGVQD (reference sequence). Trimming shortened V by 3 bases and J by 2 bases, and 10 bases separated the two germline ends. The CDR3 loop is CASSEVDRNTEAFF. CDR3 nucleotide sequence: TGCGCCAGCAGTGAAGTAGACAGAAACACTGAAGCTTTCTTT.

The chain has TRBV2 and TRBJ1-1, with 9 bases that match TRBD1. The CDR3 has 14 residues. The V gene's germline CDR1 is SNHLY and CDR2 FYNNEI. Unmatched junction bases numbered 4, after V lost 3 bases and J lost 5 bases. CDR3 sequence reads: CASSDTGGRTEAFF. The CDR3 DNA reads as TGTGCCAGCAGTGATACAGGGGGCCGGACTGAAGCTTTCTTT.

This clone was detected once. V is TRBV5-1 and J is TRBJ1-6, with D unresolved. The CDR3 totals 15 residues. Looked up from germline, CDR1 is SGHRS and CDR2 is YFSETQ. Trimming removed 2 bases at V and 0 bases at J, with 6 bases between. CDR3 nucleotide sequence: TGCGCCAGCAGCTTTGGCAGCTCCTATAATTCACCCCTCCACTTT. Amino acids: CASSFGSSYNSPLHF.

The chain combines TRBV27 with TRBJ1-2, with a weak D call TRBD1 (6 bases). The CDR3 consists of 18 residues. With 3 bases removed from V and 8 bases from J, the gap between germline ends came to 28 bases. CDR1 and CDR2 (germline): MNHEY, SMNVEV (reference sequence). The CDR3 nucleotides read TGTGCCAGCAGTTTGTCTTCAGGGGCCTATAACTCAGGTCAGGGCTACACCTTC. It specifies CASSLSSGAYNSGQGYTF.

The rearrangement joins TRBV6-5 to TRBJ1-2; 7 positions agree with TRBD1. Germline V gene lookup returns CDR1 MNHEY and CDR2 SVGAGI. This CDR3 has 14 amino acids. The V gene end was trimmed by 7 bases and the J gene end by 5 bases; junction bases not matched to a gene: 10. CDR3 nucleotide sequence: TGTGCCAGCAATGCAAAGGGGGCGGGTTATGGCTACACCTTC. This codes for CASNAKGAGYGYTF.

This CDR3 is CASSSRDRRTDTQYF. The CDR3 DNA sequence: TGTGCCAGCAGTTCCCGGGACAGGCGCACAGATACGCAGTATTTT. V gene TRBV6-5 combines with J gene TRBJ2-3, with TRBD1 matching 8 bases. CDR3 length: 15 amino acids. Germline values: CDR1 MNHEY, CDR2 SVGAGI. With 4 bases clipped from V and 1 base from J, the junction kept 4 bases outside the gene matches.

This chain links TRBV10-2 with TRBJ1-5; D might be TRBD1 (5 bases). Trimming removed 0 bases from V and 2 bases from J, with 8 bases in between. The CDR3 loop spans 15 amino acids. The germline V gene has CDR1 WSHSY and CDR2 SAAADI. The CDR3 nucleotides are TGCGCCAGCAGTGAGTCGGGACCCGGCAATCAGCCCCAGCATTTT. This translates into CASSESGPGNQPQHF.

The CDR3 loop reads CASRRQASGANVLTF. The CDR3 nucleotides read TGTGCCAGCAGAAGACAGGCGTCTGGGGCCAACGTCCTGACTTTC. The rearrangement links TRBV6-5 to TRBJ2-6, with a weak D call TRBD1 (6 bases). The CDR3 runs to 15 residues. Germline V gene lookup returns CDR1 MNHEY and CDR2 SVGAGI. V lost 6 bases, J lost 1 base, and 10 bases lay in between.

The J gene is TRBJ2-2, the V gene TRBV30; D possibly matches TRBD1 or TRBD2 (6 bases each). V was cut by 1 base and J by 4 bases, with 10 bases left in between. CDR1 and CDR2 (germline): GTSNPN, SVGIG (reference sequence). This CDR3 region has 14 residues. The DNA of the CDR3 is TGTGCCTGGAGTGCGGAGGGGGTCACCGGGGAGCTGTTTTTT. This sequence encodes CAWSAEGVTGELFF.

This chain uses TRBV9 with TRBJ2-3, with D maybe TRBD2 (6 bases). The V end was cut by 6 bases, the J end by 4 bases, with 15 bases between. This CDR3 spans 14 amino acids. Germline-derived CDR1 and CDR2 are SGDLS and YYNGEE. The CDR3: CASNGGRLADTQYF. The CDR3 DNA sequence: TGTGCCAGCAATGGAGGGCGCCTGGCAGATACGCAGTATTTT.

The V gene is TRBV10-1, the J gene TRBJ1-1, with TRBD1 matching over 8 bases. Trimming cost V 2 bases and J 1 base; bases outside gene matches: 0. The CDR3 length is 14 residues. From germline, CDR1 is WNHNN and CDR2 SYGVQD (reference sequence). DNA for the CDR3: TGCGCCAGCAGTGAGGGGACAGGGAACACTGAAGCTTTCTTT. This sequence encodes CASSEGTGNTEAFF.